Below are 10 T cell receptor beta chains sequenced from a single sample in a study of metastatic and nonmetastatic thyroid tumors. With MiXCR, TCRdb reprocessed the PCR reads. The profile shows approximately 58,000 clones, approximately 22% of them singletons. Every patient underwent thyroid surgery untreated. The specimen was blood. The receptors derive from a female donor with papillary thyroid cancer or a benign thyroid nodule (not recorded which). Some clones in this sample may be carry-over from other donors' samples.

In its sample, this clone was seen many times. V is TRBV7-9 and J is TRBJ1-2; D ambiguous. The CDR3 has 12 amino acids. Trimming left V 0 bases short and J 6 bases short, with 5 bases between. The germline CDR1 and CDR2 sequences are SEHNR and FQNEAQ (reference sequence). CDR3 bases: TGTGCCAGCAGCTTAGCCGGTGATGGCTACACCTTC. Protein sequence: CASSLAGDGYTF.

The table lists this clone with a count of one. The J gene is TRBJ2-7, the V gene TRBV11-2; D unclear. Germline CDR1 reads SGHAT; CDR2 reads FQNNGV. Trimming took 1 base from V and 1 from J, leaving 8 bases between them. The CDR3 spans 14 residues. CDR3: CASSLGIGSYEQYF. The CDR3, as DNA: TGTGCCAGCAGCTTAGGGATAGGATCCTACGAGCAGTACTTC. The full variable domain, its missing parts supplied by reference TRBV11-2 and TRBJ2-7, is EAGVAQSPRYKIIEKRQSVAFWCNPISGHATLYWYQQILGQGPKLLIQFQNNGVVDDSQLPKDRFSAERLKGVDSTLKIQPAKLEDSAVYLCASSLGIGSYEQYFGPGTRLTVT.

For this clone: One end of the junction does not line up with germline, which may come from a read error. Here the CDR3 DNA reads TGTGCCAGCAGCTCCCGGGACAGGGACTTATTTGGCAACACCTTC. The encoded protein is CASSSRDRDLFGNTF. The chain employs TRBV7-9 and TRBJ1-2, with 9 bases identical to TRBD1. This CDR3 region has 15 residues. CDR1 SEHNR and CDR2 FQNEAQ come from the germline V gene (reference sequence).

This clone was seen ten or more times. The chain uses TRBV28 and TRBJ2-3; 9 nucleotides line up with TRBD2. The CDR3 runs 17 residues. Germline values: CDR1 MDHEN, CDR2 SYDVKM. V was pared by 6 bases and J by 1 base, with 11 bases of the junction left unmatched. CDR3 nucleotide sequence: TGTGCCAGCAGATTAGCGGGAGCCCCATACGGCACAGATACGCAGTATTTT. Translation gives CASRLAGAPYGTDTQYF.

A few counts support this clone. J is TRBJ1-6 and V is TRBV6-1; 7 bases fit TRBD1. CDR3 size: 13 residues. V was pared by 7 bases and J by 10 bases, with 7 bases of the junction left unmatched. CDR1 and CDR2 (germline): MNHNS, SASEGT. The CDR3 DNA sequence: TGTGCCAGCATAACAGGGGTCAGCTCACCCCTCCACTTT. Its translation is CASITGVSSPLHF.

This clone appeared many times. The rearrangement links TRBV28 to TRBJ2-2; tentatively, D is TRBD2 (6 bases). This CDR3 is built from 12 residues. CDR1 and CDR2 from the germline V gene are MDHEN and SYDVKM. The V gene lost 6 bases and the J gene lost 7 bases, with 9 bases spanning the gap. The CDR3 nucleotides are TGTGCCAGCAGCAACGGGGGCGGGGAGCTGTTTTTT. Translation: CASSNGGGELFF.

This clone was found many times. A read error is possible here, since a much larger clone lies one base away. The same CDR3 also results from other DNA sequences found in this sample. The chain has TRBV20-1 and TRBJ2-1; D remains unclear. This CDR3 spans 14 amino acids. Per the germline V gene, CDR1 is DFQATT and CDR2 is SNEGSKA (reference sequence). CDR3: CSARNDEFRYEQFF. CDR3 DNA: TGCAGTGCTAGGAATGATGAGTTCAGGTATGAGCAATTCTTC.

This clone occurred many times. The chain uses TRBV28 and TRBJ2-3; 7 positions match TRBD1. Per the germline V gene, CDR1 is MDHEN and CDR2 is SYDVKM. The CDR3 is 16 amino acids. Unmatched junction bases numbered 7, after V lost 4 bases and J lost 0 bases. The CDR3 nucleotides read TGTGCCAGCAGTTCCCGACAGGGAGCTAGCACAGATACGCAGTATTTT. Translating it yields CASSSRQGASTDTQYF.

Turning to this clone: A much larger clone lies one base from this, so it may be a read error. The genes are TRBV5-6 and TRBJ2-5; D call uncertain. The length of the CDR3 is 18 residues. Germline CDR1 reads SGHDT; CDR2 reads YYEEEE. CDR3 coding DNA: TGTTCCAGCACCCCGTCCGGTCCGACCTCCAGATTACAAGAGACCCAGTACTTC. Its translation: CSSTPSGPTSRLQETQYF.

V is TRBV20-1 and J is TRBJ2-7; TRBD2 might be the D (6 bases). Germline assignment: CDR1 DFQATT and CDR2 SNEGSKA (reference sequence). This CDR3 has 13 amino acids. The V end lost 6 bases, the J end lost 3 bases, and 15 bases lay between the germline ends. This chain's CDR3 is CSAGGFWLYEQYF. CDR3 DNA sequence: TGCAGTGCGGGGGGTTTTTGGCTCTACGAGCAGTACTTC.